These 7 T cell receptor beta chains were sequenced from one sample in a study of regulatory T cells in long-lasting Graves disease (dated by TCRdb to 2020 to 2023). In light of the paper, this sample's time point label describes: newly diagnosed GD, antithyroid drugs for less than 3 months. For both TCR sequencing and RNA sequencing, RNA was extracted from PBMCs in TRIzol. Library preparation used multiplex PCR. The data were produced on an Illumina HiSeq 4000. TCR beta libraries were built with iRepertoire HTBI primers and Arm-PCR amplification of CDR3 regions. TCRdb reworked the public reads: Q25 trimming with fastp, MiXCR clone assembly, productive beta chains retained. For every CDR3 protein sequence, its rows merge into one entry that carries the most common genes and DNA. Within this sample are 420,000 or so distinct CDR3 sequences, with less than 20% of them counted one time only. The ten most abundant clones make up 23% of the sample.

The data also belong to a second study, concerning T cells in Graves' hyperthyroidism and ophthalmopathy.

Source: peripheral blood mononuclear cells (PBMCs), taken at new diagnosis, from a patient treated with antithyroid drugs. The origin of the receptors is a young woman with Graves disease. Donor details come from another sample of the same person, matched by shared clones.

This chain connects TRBV27 to TRBJ1-1, with D unclear. V lost 6 bases to trimming and J lost 0 bases, with 14 bases between them. Germline V gene lookup returns CDR1 MNHEY and CDR2 SMNVEV (reference sequence). This CDR3 is built from 15 residues. CDR3 bases: TGTGCCAGCAGGAGGAGCTCAGGCATGAACACTGAAGCTTTCTTT. This translates into CASRRSSGMNTEAFF.

This clonotype was counted ten times or more. The genes are TRBV27 and TRBJ2-7; D is unclear. Per the germline V gene, CDR1 is MNHEY and CDR2 is SMNVEV (reference sequence). V lost 0 bases to trimming and J lost 6 bases, with 12 bases between them. CDR3 length: 14 amino acids. CDR3 DNA: TGTGCCAGCAGTTTATCGACCGGAATCCTCGAGCAGTACTTC. This translates into CASSLSTGILEQYF.

This clonotype has ten or more counts. The chain combines TRBV7-3 with TRBJ1-1, with D tentatively TRBD1 (5 bases). Germline CDR1 and CDR2: SGHTA and FQGTGA. CDR3 length: 14 residues. Deletions cut 5 bases from V and 1 base from J, with 11 bases between. The CDR3 protein is CASSLPGGNTEAFF. The CDR3 DNA follows: TGTGCCAGCAGCCTCCCCGGGGGGAACACTGAAGCTTTCTTT.

This clonotype has a count of ten or more. V is TRBV2 and J is TRBJ2-3; 11 nucleotides agree with TRBD2. CDR1 SNHLY and CDR2 FYNNEI come from the germline V gene. CDR3 length: 16 amino acids. V lost 6 bases to trimming and J lost 7 bases; unmatched junction nucleotides: 12. The CDR3 protein is CASRSTAVAGGNTQYF. The CDR3 region has the DNA TGTGCCAGCAGGTCCACCGCAGTAGCGGGAGGGAATACGCAGTATTTT.

This clonotype was picked up a small number of times. The chain uses TRBV4-1 and TRBJ2-1, with unresolved D. The germline V and J ends were trimmed by 0 bases and 12 bases, with 12 bases remaining between them. Germline lookup yields CDR1 MGHRA and CDR2 YSYEKL. The CDR3 length is 13 residues. The CDR3 DNA follows: TGCGCCAGCAGCCAAGAGATAGGAAAAGGGCAGTTCTTC. Amino acids: CASSQEIGKGQFF.

This clonotype was recorded at least ten times. An end of the junction does not agree with germline; a read error may underlie this. The rearrangement uses TRBV7-7 and TRBJ2-1; possibly TRBD2 for D (6 bases). Germline V CDR1 and CDR2: SSHAT, FNYEAQ (reference sequence). CDR3 size: 13 residues. CDR3 bases: TGTGCTAGCAGCTCCGGGGGAGGCAATGAGCAGTTCTTC. Its protein product is CASSSGGGNEQFF.

The V gene is TRBV7-9, the J gene TRBJ1-6; the D gene is possibly TRBD1 (5 bases). V lost 2 bases and J 1 base, leaving 9 bases between the germline ends. Germline V lookup: CDR1 SEHNR, CDR2 FQNEAQ (reference sequence). This CDR3 is 16 amino acids long. The CDR3 loop is CASSLPGGSYNSPLHF. The CDR3, as DNA: TGTGCCAGCAGCTTACCCGGGGGATCCTATAATTCACCCCTCCACTTT.